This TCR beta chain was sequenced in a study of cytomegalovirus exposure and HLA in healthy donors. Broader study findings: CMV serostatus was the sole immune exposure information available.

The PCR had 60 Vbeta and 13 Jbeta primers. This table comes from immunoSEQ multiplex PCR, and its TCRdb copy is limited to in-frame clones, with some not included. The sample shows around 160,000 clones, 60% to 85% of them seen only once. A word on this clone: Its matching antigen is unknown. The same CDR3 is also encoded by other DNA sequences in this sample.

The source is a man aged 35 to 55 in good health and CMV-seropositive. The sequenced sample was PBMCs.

The DNA of the CDR3 is TGTGCCAGCAGCAGACTAGCGGGAGGAACAGATACGCAGTATTTT. Its protein is CASSRLAGGTDTQYF. The genes are TRBV6-5 and TRBJ2-3, with 13 bases lining up with TRBD2. This CDR3 contains 15 residues. The ends lost 6 bases at V and 3 bases at J; junction bases unmatched: 3. Germline-derived CDR1 and CDR2 are MNHEY and SVGAGI.